Listed below are T cell receptor beta chains from one sample, sequenced in a study of T cells in Graves' hyperthyroidism and ophthalmopathy. One entry per CDR3 protein results from TCRdb running MiXCR on the multiplex PCR reads. The table lists hundreds of thousands of distinct CDR3 sequences, about two fifths of them singletons, with approximately 8.7% in the top ten. The sequencing input was blood. These receptors came from a man younger than 30 with Graves' hyperthyroidism. The CDR3 runs from the conserved cysteine through the conserved F or W. The D gene is left open where the match is weak. Size tells how often a clone was seen (once, few, many) or the class of an expanded clone, and some rows leave it out.

many	TRBD1	TRBV2	TRBJ1-5	CASSRGQGSIPQPQHF	TGTGCCAGCAGTCGCGGACAGGGAAGTATTCCTCAGCCCCAGCATTTT
few	.	TRBV4-1	TRBJ2-2	CASSLGLKNTGELFF	TGCGCCAGCAGCCTGGGACTTAAGAACACCGGGGAGCTGTTTTTT
few	TRBD1	TRBV27	TRBJ2-5	CATGQGRKTQYF	TGTGCCACCGGACAGGGTCGGAAGACCCAGTACTTC
.	.	TRBV29-1	TRBJ1-1	CSVRHSYEAEAFF	TGCAGCGTCCGACATTCCTACGAGGCTGAAGCTTTCTTT
many	TRBD1	TRBV19	TRBJ2-6	CASSPDRISGANVLTF	TGTGCCAGTAGTCCGGACAGGATCTCTGGGGCCAACGTCCTGACTTTC
many	.	TRBV25-1	TRBJ1-4	CASSEGDEKLFF	TGTGCCAGCAGTGAAGGGGACGAAAAACTGTTTTTT
.	.	TRBV14	TRBJ2-7	CASSQDYGGVAYEQYF	TGTGCCAGCAGCCAAGACTACGGCGGAGTGGCCTACGAGCAGTACTTC
few	.	TRBV10-3	TRBJ1-2	CASSTQGKGYGYTF	TGTGCCAGCAGTACCCAAGGAAAGGGCTATGGCTACACCTTC
few	TRBD1	TRBV19	TRBJ1-1	CASSFTPGQRSNTEAFF	TGTGCCAGTAGTTTTACCCCGGGACAGAGGTCGAACACTGAAGCTTTCTTT
.	.	TRBV4-1	TRBJ2-7	CASSQDLQGYEQYF	TGTGCCAGCAGCCAAGATTTACAGGGCTACGAGCAGTACTTC
many	.	TRBV15	TRBJ1-1	CATSSRETEAFF	TGTGCCACCAGCAGCAGGGAAACTGAAGCTTTCTTT
few	.	TRBV7-9	TRBJ2-7	CASSWGVYEQYF	TGTGCCAGCAGCTGGGGCGTCTACGAGCAGTACTTC
.	.	TRBV6-5	TRBJ1-2	CASSPGHSTYGYTF	TGTGCCAGCAGTCCGGGACATAGTACCTATGGCTACACCTTC
.	.	TRBV7-2	TRBJ2-5	CASSYQGGRETQYF	TGTGCCAGCAGCTATCAGGGGGGTAGGGAGACCCAGTACTTC
.	.	TRBV9	TRBJ1-4	CASSVEPSLGDEKLFF	TGTGCCAGCAGCGTAGAACCAAGTCTGGGGGATGAAAAACTGTTTTTT
.	.	TRBV12-3/TRBV12-4	TRBJ2-7	CASSRGLKDEQYF	TGTGCCAGCAGCCGTGGTCTGAAAGACGAGCAGTACTTC
.	.	TRBV12-3/TRBV12-4	TRBJ2-7	CASSYTHEQYF	TGTGCCAGCAGTTACACGCACGAGCAGTACTTC
few	.	TRBV6-5	TRBJ1-2	CASGDLSNYGYTF	TGTGCCAGCGGGGACCTCTCTAACTATGGCTACACCTTC
.	.	TRBV29-1	TRBJ2-7	CSVDTGNTYEQYF	TGCAGCGTTGATACAGGTAATACCTACGAGCAGTACTTC
.	TRBD2	TRBV11-1	TRBJ2-5	CASVASGSSETQYF	TGTGCCAGCGTAGCTAGCGGGAGTTCGGAGACCCAGTACTTC
few	.	TRBV6-5	TRBJ1-3	CASRDSSGNTIYF	TGTGCCAGCAGGGATTCCTCTGGAAACACCATATATTTT
.	.	TRBV7-2	TRBJ1-2	CASSLDWGGQGYTF	TGTGCCAGCAGCTTAGATTGGGGGGGCCAAGGCTACACCTTC
many	.	TRBV7-9	TRBJ1-2	CASFRNQGYGYTF	TGTGCCAGCTTTCGAAATCAGGGATATGGCTACACCTTC
.	.	TRBV7-2	TRBJ1-1	CASSPEGSQWITEAFF	TGTGCCAGCAGTCCCGAGGGGAGTCAATGGATCACTGAAGCTTTCTTT
.	.	TRBV5-5	TRBJ2-2	CASSLEGGDWTGELFF	TGTGCCAGCAGCTTGGAGGGGGGCGATTGGACCGGGGAGCTGTTTTTT
many	.	TRBV9	TRBJ1-6	CASSSAINSPLHF	TGTGCCAGCAGCTCGGCCATTAATTCACCCCTCCACTTT
few	.	TRBV12-3/TRBV12-4	TRBJ1-4	CASSPAGEAEKLFF	TGTGCCAGCAGTCCGGCAGGGGAGGCAGAAAAACTGTTTTTT
.	TRBD2	TRBV19	TRBJ2-5	CASSIIPLTSGGQETQYF	TGTGCCAGTAGTATAATCCCCCTGACTAGCGGGGGCCAAGAGACCCAGTACTTC
.	TRBD1	TRBV12-3/TRBV12-4	TRBJ2-2	CASRPPTGSSTGELFF	TGTGCCAGCAGACCCCCGACAGGGTCGAGCACCGGGGAGCTGTTTTTT
many	TRBD1	TRBV29-1	TRBJ2-7	CSVTGQAYEQYF	TGCAGCGTCACAGGACAGGCCTACGAGCAGTACTTC
many	.	TRBV25-1	TRBJ1-1	CASSVGSEAFF	TGTGCCAGCAGTGTCGGGAGTGAAGCTTTCTTT
many	TRBD1	TRBV6-5	TRBJ1-1	CASSYRGLTEAFF	TGTGCCAGCAGCTACAGGGGGCTCACTGAAGCTTTCTTT
.	TRBD2	TRBV14	TRBJ2-5	CASSPSPGLAEETQYF	TGTGCCAGCAGCCCATCACCGGGACTAGCGGAGGAGACCCAGTACTTC
.	.	TRBV29-1	TRBJ2-5	CSVERVNLQETQWF	TGCAGCGTCGAACGGGTTAACCTCCAAGAGACCCAGTGGTTC
.	.	TRBV25-1	TRBJ2-7	CASSASRLATYEQYF	TGTGCCAGCAGTGCTAGTCGGCTAGCTACCTACGAGCAGTACTTC
few	.	TRBV2	TRBJ1-2	CASSGQSSNYGYTF	TGTGCCAGCAGCGGACAGTCATCAAACTATGGCTACACCTTC
many	TRBD1	TRBV15	TRBJ1-4	CATSRGTGTPEKLFF	TGTGCCACCAGCAGAGGGACAGGAACCCCTGAAAAACTGTTTTTT
.	TRBD1	TRBV25-1	TRBJ2-6	CASTGGQGDSGANVLTF	TGTGCCAGCACCGGGGGACAGGGCGACTCTGGGGCCAACGTCCTGACTTTC
few	.	TRBV29-1	TRBJ2-2	CSGMGQNTGELFF	TGCAGCGGGATGGGACAGAACACCGGGGAGCTGTTTTTT
.	.	TRBV24-1	TRBJ2-2	CATGGGELVNTGELFF	TGTGCTACGGGTGGTGGCGAGCTCGTTAACACCGGGGAGCTGTTTTTT
many	.	TRBV2	TRBJ2-5	CASSTDYQETQYF	TGTGCCAGCAGTACAGACTACCAAGAGACCCAGTACTTC
many	TRBD1	TRBV24-1	TRBJ1-1	CATSDLDRTGDRDTEAFF	TGTGCCACCAGTGATTTAGATAGGACAGGGGATAGGGACACTGAAGCTTTCTTT
.	.	TRBV9	TRBJ2-2	CASSAWGFGELFF	TGTGCCAGCAGCGCGTGGGGTTTCGGGGAGCTGTTTTTT
few	.	TRBV6-6	TRBJ2-7	CASSVTGLDYEQYF	TGTGCCAGCAGTGTTACGGGACTGGACTACGAGCAGTACTTC
many	.	TRBV20-1	TRBJ1-5	CSARDPSGNQPQHF	TGCAGTGCTAGAGATCCCTCAGGCAATCAGCCCCAGCATTTT
.	.	TRBV25-1	TRBJ2-6	CASSYGYKTSGANVLTF	TGTGCCAGCAGTTACGGGTACAAGACCTCTGGGGCCAACGTCCTGACTTTC
many	.	TRBV10-3	TRBJ2-7	CAISDSITHEQYF	TGTGCCATCAGTGACTCCATAACCCACGAGCAGTACTTC
many	TRBD1	TRBV7-9	TRBJ2-5	CASSWTGEETQYF	TGTGCCAGCAGCTGGACAGGGGAAGAGACCCAGTACTTC
.	.	TRBV7-2	TRBJ2-7	CASSASGTRLEQYF	TGTGCCAGCAGCGCCTCCGGGACACGCCTCGAGCAGTACTTC
many	TRBD1	TRBV29-1	TRBJ1-1	CSVGGQAGSGEAFF	TGCAGCGTTGGAGGACAGGCGGGATCGGGTGAAGCTTTCTTT
few	TRBD2	TRBV29-1	TRBJ2-2	CSVERENRGGELFF	TGCAGCGTTGAGCGGGAGAACCGGGGCGGGGAGCTGTTTTTT
.	.	TRBV20-1	TRBJ1-2	CSAADTSNYGYTF	TGCAGTGCTGCTGACACCTCTAACTATGGCTACACCTTC
.	TRBD2	TRBV6-5	TRBJ2-7	CASSVSGRDYEQYF	TGTGCCAGCAGTGTTAGCGGGAGAGACTACGAGCAGTACTTC